The 6 T cell receptor beta chains reported below all come from one sample, sequenced in a study of blood T cell repertoires in COVID-19. Method: immunoSEQ multiplex PCR; TCRdb's copy keeps in-frame clones and lacks some. Among roughly 50,000 clones listed, under 90% were seen once. The specimen sequenced was peripheral blood. These receptors all stem from a woman of 80 years or more with acute or convalescent COVID-19.

Remarks on this clone: A junction end diverges from the germline sequence, so it may reflect a read error. The chain couples TRBV9 to TRBJ1-1, with D tentatively TRBD1 (5 bases). The germline CDR1 and CDR2 sequences are SGDLS and YYNGEE. The CDR3 spans 13 residues. The CDR3 DNA reads TGTGCCAGCAGCGTAAATCCGGACACCGAAGCTTTCTTT. This codes for CASSVNPDTEAFF.

In nucleotides, the CDR3 is TGTGCCAGCAGCAGGGAGCTTTACACTGAAGCTTTCTTT. It translates to CASSRELYTEAFF. The rearrangement joins TRBV11-3 to TRBJ1-1; no reliable D call. Germline V gives CDR1 SGHNT, CDR2 YENEEA. This CDR3 is built from 13 residues. Trimming pared 5 bases from V and 3 bases from J, leaving 10 bases between.

This clone has only one observation. V is TRBV6-5 and J is TRBJ2-1; D is perhaps TRBD2 (7 bases). CDR3 size: 14 residues. The ends were cut back, 9 bases at V and 9 bases at J, with 21 bases in the middle. The germline V gene has CDR1 MNHEY and CDR2 SVGAGI. The CDR3, as DNA: TGTGCCAGTGCAAGGGGGGGGGCCAAGGTTGAGCAGTTCTTC. It is translated as CASARGGAKVEQFF.

The V call is TRBV5-1, the J call TRBJ1-3, with D possibly being TRBD1 (6 bases). Germline V gene sequence: CDR1 SGHRS, CDR2 YFSETQ. CDR3 length: 14 amino acids. V was clipped by 6 bases and J by 0 bases, with 10 bases between them. In nucleotides, the CDR3 is TGCGCCAGCAAGAGGGGGAGCTCTGGAAACACCATATATTTT. It encodes CASKRGSSGNTIYF.

The chain couples TRBV15 to TRBJ1-5, with D tentatively TRBD1 (5 bases). Germline V lookup: CDR1 LNHNV, CDR2 YYDKDF (reference sequence). With 1 base removed from V and 5 bases from J, the gap between germline ends came to 12 bases. The CDR3 totals 15 residues. As DNA, the CDR3 is TGTGCCACCAGCAGAGCCCCAGGGTTATATCAGCCCCAGCATTTT. As protein: CATSRAPGLYQPQHF.

This chain joins TRBV4-1 and TRBJ1-2, with 7 bases lining up with TRBD1. The ends lost 1 base at V and 4 bases at J; junction bases unmatched: 3. This CDR3 contains 14 residues. Germline V gives CDR1 MGHRA, CDR2 YSYEKL. CDR3 loop: CASSQVTGPYGYTF. CDR3 coding DNA: TGCGCCAGCAGCCAAGTGACAGGGCCCTATGGCTACACCTTC.